The 32 T cell receptor beta chains below all came from one sample that was sequenced in a study of cytomegalovirus exposure and HLA in healthy donors. TCRdb keeps only in-frame clones here, not all; method: immunoSEQ multiplex PCR. The data hold 150,000 to 180,000 clones, with about 86% observed a single time. The specimen was PBMCs. The receptors were gathered from a human donor in good health.

The CDR3 DNA reads as TGTGCCAGCAAAGGGACTAAGTACGAGCAGTACTTC. Amino acid sequence: CASKGTKYEQYF. The chain uses TRBV6-1 and TRBJ2-7; 7 bases fit TRBD2. CDR1 MNHNS and CDR2 SASEGT come from the germline V gene. The CDR3 contains 12 residues. Trimming removed 7 bases from V and 4 bases from J; junction bases left unmatched: 4.

The J gene is TRBJ1-1, the V gene TRBV27, with D tentatively TRBD1 (6 bases). Germline values: CDR1 MNHEY, CDR2 SMNVEV (reference sequence). V was cut by 1 base and J by 1 base, with 13 bases left in between. The CDR3 has 16 residues. CDR3 region: CASSLWPQGRNTEAFF. The CDR3 bases are TGTGCCAGCAGTTTATGGCCACAGGGAAGGAACACTGAAGCTTTCTTT.

The rearrangement links TRBV5-1 to TRBJ2-1, with 7 bases matching TRBD2. With V trimmed by 2 bases and J by 9 bases, 11 bases remained unmatched. Germline CDR1 reads SGHRS; CDR2 reads YFSETQ. The CDR3 totals 15 residues. This CDR3 reads CASSFYRGDLGEQFF. In DNA, the CDR3 is TGCGCCAGCAGCTTCTACCGGGGGGACCTGGGTGAGCAGTTCTTC.

The rearrangement uses TRBV18 and TRBJ2-7, with D possibly matching TRBD1 (5 bases). CDR3 length: 14 residues. Trimming removed 0 bases from V and 2 bases from J, with 8 bases in between. CDR1 is KGHSH and CDR2 is LQKENI in the germline V gene. The CDR3 reads CASSPPSQAYEQYF. As DNA, the CDR3 is TGTGCCAGCTCACCACCATCACAGGCCTACGAGCAGTACTTC.

J is TRBJ1-2 and V is TRBV6-1, with TRBD1 as a possible D gene (5 bases). Per the germline V gene, CDR1 is MNHNS and CDR2 is SASEGT. The CDR3 length is 13 residues. Trimming removed 0 bases from V and 6 bases from J, with 8 bases in between. The DNA for the CDR3 is TGTGCCAGCAGTGAAGCAGGGGCGGATGGCTACACCTTC. Translation gives CASSEAGADGYTF.

This clone occurred once. V and J are TRBV30 and TRBJ1-4; D gene unclear. Germline V gives CDR1 GTSNPN, CDR2 SVGIG (reference sequence). With 3 bases removed from V and 15 bases from J, the gap between germline ends came to 23 bases. The CDR3 spans 14 residues. In nucleotides, the CDR3 is TGTGCCTGGAGCCCGGACGGAGGACCTTGGGGTATGTTTTTT. It is translated as CAWSPDGGPWGMFF.

The rearrangement joins TRBV27 to TRBJ2-1, with D maybe TRBD1 (5 bases). Germline CDR1 MNHEY, CDR2 SMNVEV (reference sequence). The V and J ends lost 5 bases and 0 bases respectively, with 14 bases between them. CDR3 length equals 16 residues. In nucleotides, the CDR3 is TGTGCCAGCAGTGCCTCCAGGGTGCGCTCCTACAATGAGCAGTTCTTC. Encoded protein: CASSASRVRSYNEQFF.

To note about this clone: One end of the junction does not line up with germline, which may come from a read error. The chain has TRBV7-7 and TRBJ2-2, with 8 bases lining up with TRBD1. Germline assignment: CDR1 SSHAT and CDR2 FNYEAQ (reference sequence). The CDR3 runs 18 residues. This chain's CDR3 is CASSRTTKTGANTGELFF. The CDR3 coding sequence is TGTGCTAGCAGCCGAACAACTAAGACAGGGGCGAACACCGGGGAGCTGTTTTTT.

This clone was seen a handful of times. This rearrangement joins TRBV2 to TRBJ1-2; 7 bases line up with TRBD1. With V trimmed by 4 bases and J by 4 bases, 6 bases remained unmatched. Germline V gives CDR1 SNHLY, CDR2 FYNNEI. The CDR3 contains 14 residues. The CDR3 DNA is TGTGCCAGCAGTGGTAGGGGGCTTAGCTATGGCTACACCTTC. This translates into CASSGRGLSYGYTF.

This chain joins TRBV6-5 and TRBJ1-1, with 9 bases that match TRBD1. J lost 3 bases, V lost 5 bases, and 4 bases had no gene match. This CDR3 is built from 14 residues. Germline CDR1 MNHEY, CDR2 SVGAGI. The chain's CDR3 is CASSPYRGHTEAFF. In DNA, the CDR3 is TGTGCCAGCAGTCCCTACAGGGGGCACACTGAAGCTTTCTTT.

The V gene is TRBV6-4, the J gene TRBJ2-7; 8 positions agree with TRBD1. The V segment lost 0 bases and the J segment 4 bases; nucleotides outside the gene matches: 5. Germline V gene data show CDR1 as MRHNA and CDR2 as SNTAGT. CDR3 size: 15 residues. CDR3 DNA sequence: TGTGCCAGCAGTGACTCGGGTGACAGGGGTTACGAGCAGTACTTC. Protein product: CASSDSGDRGYEQYF.

The chain has TRBV7-9 and TRBJ2-1; TRBD2 matches at 8 bases. The CDR3 has 15 amino acids. CDR1 and CDR2 (germline): SEHNR, FQNEAQ (reference sequence). With 5 bases clipped from V and 7 bases from J, the junction kept 10 bases outside the gene matches. CDR3 nucleotide sequence: TGTGCCAGCAGCCCAGCGGGGGTTACGATGAATGAGCAGTTCTTC. Protein product: CASSPAGVTMNEQFF.

V usage is TRBV6-1 and J usage is TRBJ2-1; TRBD2 matches at 14 bases. From germline, CDR1 is MNHNS and CDR2 SASEGT. The V and J ends lost 4 bases and 9 bases, in that order; junction bases with no gene match: 5. This CDR3 has 15 amino acids. The CDR3 reads CASSGTGLAGAEQFF. The CDR3 DNA follows: TGTGCCAGCAGTGGAACGGGACTAGCGGGGGCTGAGCAGTTCTTC.

This clone was counted between two and nine times. V gene TRBV6-1 combines with J gene TRBJ2-7, with TRBD1 identical over 9 bases. CDR3 length: 13 amino acids. From germline, CDR1 is MNHNS and CDR2 SASEGT. V lost 8 bases, J lost 4 bases, and 6 bases stayed unmatched. The CDR3 is CASLDRGGYEQYF. CDR3 sequence (DNA): TGTGCCAGCCTAGACAGGGGGGGTTACGAGCAGTACTTC.

V gene TRBV7-3 combines with J gene TRBJ2-1, with D unclear. Trimming stripped 0 bases from V and 5 bases from J, with 14 bases between. The CDR3 is 16 amino acids. Looked up from germline, CDR1 is SGHTA and CDR2 is FQGTGA. This CDR3 is CASSLTAWVTDNEQFF. CDR3 DNA sequence: TGTGCCAGCAGCTTAACGGCGTGGGTTACAGACAATGAGCAGTTCTTC. Full variable domain (missing parts from reference TRBV7-3 and TRBJ2-1): GAGVSQTPSNKVTEKGKYVELRCDPISGHTALYWYRQSLGQGPEFLIYFQGTGAADDSGLPNDRFFAVRPEGSVSTLKIQRTERGDSAVYLCASSLTAWVTDNEQFFGPGTRLTVL.

The rearrangement links TRBV2 to TRBJ2-5; possibly TRBD1 for D (5 bases). The CDR3 has 12 residues. Germline V gene lookup returns CDR1 SNHLY and CDR2 FYNNEI. V lost 6 bases to trimming and J lost 0 bases, with 5 bases between them. The CDR3 nucleotides are TGTGCCAGCAGGGACAACCAAGAGACCCAGTACTTC. Protein product: CASRDNQETQYF. Full variable domain (rest looked up from reference TRBV2 and TRBJ2-5): EPEVTQTPSHQVTQMGQEVILRCVPISNHLYFYWYRQILGQKVEFLVSFYNNEISEKSEIFDDQFSVERPDGSNFTLKIRSTKLEDSAMYFCASRDNQETQYFGPGTRLLVL.

The chain recombines TRBV6-5 with TRBJ2-5; a possible D gene is TRBD1 (6 bases). The CDR3 is 14 residues long. Trimming took 0 bases from V and 3 from J, leaving 8 bases between them. CDR1 and CDR2 from the germline V gene are MNHEY and SVGAGI. The CDR3 here is CASSYSPGEETQYF. The CDR3 DNA sequence: TGTGCCAGCAGTTACTCTCCAGGGGAAGAGACCCAGTACTTC.

The rearrangement links TRBV25-1 to TRBJ2-1, with D unresolved. The CDR3 sequence is 13 residues long. V was pared by 2 bases and J by 8 bases, with 10 bases between. In germline, CDR1 is MGHDK, CDR2 SYGVNS. The CDR3 region is CASSENGLHEQFF. The CDR3 region has the DNA TGTGCCAGCAGTGAAAACGGGTTACATGAGCAGTTCTTC.

This chain links TRBV19 with TRBJ1-1; possible D gene TRBD1, 5 bases. Germline-derived CDR1 and CDR2 are LNHDA and SQIVND (reference sequence). Trimming stripped 8 bases from V and 6 bases from J, with 16 bases between. The CDR3 runs 13 residues. The CDR3 coding sequence is TGTGCCAGTTTCCCTCGAGTGACAGCTGAAGCTTTCTTT. Amino acid sequence: CASFPRVTAEAFF.

This clone has just a few counts. The chain employs TRBV28 and TRBJ1-2; D remains ambiguous. The CDR3 totals 10 residues. Germline CDR1 MDHEN, CDR2 SYDVKM. Trimming pared 4 bases from V and 7 bases from J, leaving 4 bases between. The CDR3 region has the DNA TGTGCCAGCAGTTCGTCTGGCTACACCTTC. Amino acids: CASSSSGYTF.

The J gene is TRBJ1-5, the V gene TRBV18; the D gene is possibly TRBD1 (5 bases). Trimming shortened V by 1 base and J by 6 bases, and 10 bases separated the two germline ends. There are 14 residues in the CDR3. CDR1 and CDR2 (germline): KGHSH, LQKENI. The CDR3 DNA reads TGTGCCAGCTCACCACGGGGCTGGGCTCAGCCCCAGCATTTT. Amino acid sequence: CASSPRGWAQPQHF.

The CDR3 protein is CASSYGTGGAETQYF. The CDR3, as DNA: TGTGCCAGCTCATACGGGACAGGGGGCGCAGAGACCCAGTACTTC. V gene TRBV18 combines with J gene TRBJ2-5; 12 nucleotides match TRBD1. The CDR3 extends over 15 amino acids. Germline-derived CDR1 and CDR2 are KGHSH and LQKENI. The V and J ends lost 5 bases and 4 bases, in that order; junction bases with no gene match: 5.

This sequence joins TRBV5-6 and TRBJ2-1, with D hard to call. The CDR3 totals 12 residues. Per germline, CDR1 SGHDT and CDR2 YYEEEE. V lost 2 bases to trimming and J lost 5 bases, with 5 bases between them. The CDR3 loop is CASSFLNNEQFF. The CDR3 DNA reads TGTGCCAGCAGCTTCTTAAACAATGAGCAGTTCTTC.

For the CDR3, the DNA is TGTGCCACCAGCAGAGTTCGGGCAGGGATAACGAATGAGCAGTTCTTC. The encoded protein is CATSRVRAGITNEQFF. This chain uses TRBV15 with TRBJ2-1, with TRBD1 as a possible D gene (5 bases). V lost 1 base to trimming and J lost 7 bases, with 17 bases between them. CDR1 and CDR2 (germline): LNHNV, YYDKDF (reference sequence). This CDR3 spans 16 amino acids.

This clone was recorded a few times. This sequence joins TRBV7-9 and TRBJ1-2, with TRBD1 as a possible D gene (6 bases). This CDR3 spans 16 amino acids. CDR1 and CDR2 (germline): SEHNR, FQNEAQ (reference sequence). Trimming removed 5 bases at V and 2 bases at J, with 18 bases between. The CDR3, as DNA: TGTGCCAGCAGCCAAGGGGGGGCGCGGGCAAACTATGGCTACACCTTC. As protein: CASSQGGARANYGYTF.

This chain joins TRBV6-5 and TRBJ2-7; 8 bases line up with TRBD2. Losses at the gene ends were 6 bases for V and 5 bases for J; bases not matched to a gene: 9. Germline V gene sequence: CDR1 MNHEY, CDR2 SVGAGI. This CDR3 spans 14 amino acids. CDR3 region: CASRDGGLADEQYF. CDR3 sequence (DNA): TGTGCCAGCAGGGACGGAGGACTAGCCGACGAGCAGTACTTC.

The DNA of the CDR3 is TGCGCCAGCAGCCAAGAAGACAGGGGGCGGGACGAGCAGTACTTC. Amino acid sequence: CASSQEDRGRDEQYF. The gene calls are TRBV4-1 and TRBJ2-7; 10 bases map to TRBD1. The CDR3 is 15 residues long. Germline V gene data show CDR1 as MGHRA and CDR2 as YSYEKL. V shed 0 bases and J 5 bases; nucleotides not matched to a gene: 4.

This clone was seen a single time. The chain employs TRBV18 and TRBJ1-5; tentative D call: TRBD1 (6 bases). V was shortened by 5 bases and J by 0 bases, with 11 bases between the two germline ends. Germline V gene sequence: CDR1 KGHSH, CDR2 LQKENI. This CDR3 contains 15 residues. The CDR3 sequence is CASSARQDSNQPQHF. The CDR3 region has the DNA TGTGCCAGCTCAGCCCGACAGGATAGCAATCAGCCCCAGCATTTT. The whole variable domain, remainder taken from reference TRBV18 and TRBJ1-5, is NAGVMQNPRHLVRRRGQEARLRCSPMKGHSHVYWYRQLPEEGLKFMVYLQKENIIDESGMPKERFSAEFPKEGPSILRIQQVVRGDSAAYFCASSARQDSNQPQHFGDGTRLSIL.

At least ten counts were recorded for this clone. The V and J genes are TRBV30 and TRBJ2-2; TRBD1 agrees at 9 bases. Germline assignment: CDR1 GTSNPN and CDR2 SVGIG (reference sequence). The CDR3 covers 15 residues. V lost 3 bases, J lost 3 bases, and 5 bases stayed unmatched. CDR3 nucleotide sequence: TGTGCCTGGAGCCTAGGGGACAGGGACACCGGGGAGCTGTTTTTT. Its protein product is CAWSLGDRDTGELFF.

This chain joins TRBV19 and TRBJ1-1; tentatively, D is TRBD1 (6 bases). CDR1 LNHDA and CDR2 SQIVND come from the germline V gene (reference sequence). Trimming shortened V by 3 bases and J by 5 bases, and 13 bases separated the two germline ends. The CDR3 sequence is 14 residues long. Here the CDR3 reads CASSIRGYHTEAFF. The CDR3 coding sequence is TGTGCCAGTAGTATCAGGGGATATCATACTGAAGCTTTCTTT.

The chain combines TRBV27 with TRBJ1-5; D gene ambiguous. The V gene lost 5 bases and the J gene lost 2 bases, with 7 bases spanning the gap. The CDR3 spans 13 residues. Germline values: CDR1 MNHEY, CDR2 SMNVEV (reference sequence). The CDR3 sequence: CASSTTGNQPQHF. The CDR3 nucleotides read TGTGCCAGCAGTACCACGGGCAATCAGCCCCAGCATTTT.

This clone has a single count. This chain links TRBV5-6 with TRBJ2-4; D remains ambiguous. CDR1 and CDR2 from the germline V gene are SGHDT and YYEEEE. Trimming pared 4 bases from V and 2 bases from J, leaving 13 bases between. The CDR3 runs to 15 residues. The CDR3 loop is CASSRGQPSKNIQYF. CDR3 bases: TGTGCCAGCAGCCGTGGGCAGCCGTCCAAAAACATTCAGTACTTC.